This TCR beta chain stems from a study of blood T cells in healthy people across ages. General observations from the study: Whereas aged donors had fewer naive CD4+ cells, long-lived donors had more of them and higher diversity.

Collection of ten milliliters of peripheral blood was performed for each donor. Extraction yielded at least 5 micrograms of total RNA per sample. Primed by a sample-barcoded 5' primer and a J-beta primer mix, a second PCR proceeded for 7 to 11 cycles. TCRdb analysed the 5' RACE reads with MiXCR anew, one entry per CDR3 protein. This sample has 1.5 million to 2 million distinct CDR3 sequences, with about 39% found just once. Points on this clonotype: Its antigen is as yet unknown.

Germline V CDR1 and CDR2: SGHTA, FQGNSA. This CDR3 comprises 14 residues. The germline V and J ends were trimmed by 5 bases and 3 bases, with 13 bases remaining between them. This sequence joins TRBV7-2 and TRBJ1-2; D remains ambiguous. The receptor was derived from a human donor in good health. Source material: blood. The chain's CDR3 is CASSQSPEDYGYTF. The CDR3 DNA reads as TGTGCCAGCAGCCAATCCCCAGAGGACTATGGCTACACCTTC.